One TCR beta chain is described in this entry. Its cognate antigen has yet to be identified. Base qualities are not recorded, but no much larger clone differs from it by a single base. Taken from cysteine to phenylalanine, the CDR3 has 12 residues. The DNA shown is the 36-base CDR3, in frame from base 1. The trim is 3 bases for V and 7 bases for J, with a gap of 7 bases between the germline ends. The sample is drawn from a study of vaccination effects on CD4 cells after COVID-19 (dated 2022 in TCRdb). In the study overall: To identify antigen-specific CD4+ T cell clonotypes by their expansion, the ViraFEST assay first stimulated PBMC with viral peptide pools and then applied TCR sequencing. Participants received two doses of either the BNT162b2 or the mRNA-1273 mRNA SARS-CoV-2 vaccine. Pre-vaccine samples were collected from two convalescent patients 16 days and one week before the first dose, corresponding to 142 and 148 days after COVID-19 diagnosis. About 2.1 million PBMC per well were cultured in IMDM with about 5.4% human AB serum, 8.5 to 10 IU/ml IL-2 and gentamicin, plus 10 ug/ml peptides. In both COVID-19 convalescent patients and infection-naive vaccine recipients, the study compared SARS-CoV-2 spike-specific CD4+ TCR repertoires from before mRNA vaccination with those from after it. A total of more than 8 COVID-19 convalescent patients and a handful of SARS-CoV-2-naive healthy vaccine recipients were included in the full study. In the study, cultures from other donors were sequenced using the Oncomine TCR Beta short-read assay on an Illumina iSeq 100. Findings and caveats that apply to the study as a whole: At late post-vaccination timepoints, both infection-induced and vaccine-induced clones showed marked clonal contraction, consistent with waning T cell responses. For convalescent patients, new clones induced by the vaccine made up most of the post-vaccine spike-reactive repertoire, and these new clones were largely distinct from the clones induced by infection. Limitations of the study were the small number of convalescent patients and the absence of early post-infection timepoints.

After less than 13 days of culture, CD4+ T cells were isolated with the EasySep CD4+ T cell isolation kit. Convalescent patients had PCR-confirmed SARS-CoV-2 infection between March and December 2020, before Alpha, Beta and Delta variants emerged in the United States. On days 3 and 7, half of the culture medium was replaced with fresh IL-2-containing medium. Unless noted otherwise, every peptide stimulation condition was grown in triplicate wells. Using Ficoll-Paque Plus gradient centrifugation, PBMC were separated from whole blood and then either used fresh or cryopreserved at -140C. Genomic DNA was extracted from cultured CD4+ T cells with the QIAamp micro DNA kit. The protocol used for the library was the immunoSEQ multiplex PCR assay. TCR beta CDR3 sequencing was performed on DNA from the cultured, isolated CD4+ T cells. Concerning the study's data processing: Non-productive TCR sequences were removed, reads were trimmed to the CDR3 region, and CDR3s of at least 7 amino acids were retained. Antigen-specific clonotypes were identified using the MANAFEST web app by comparison of expansion in peptide wells against reference cultures. To count as positive, a clone had to show expansion at FDR<0.05 compared with the reference and with all other wells, an odds ratio above 5, and a frequency above 0.1% in two replicate wells. Clonotypes significantly expanded in SARS-CoV-2 spike wells and in at least one common cold coronavirus spike condition were defined as cross-reactive. Levenshtein distance calculated with the stringdist R package was used to assess CDR3 similarity, and unrooted trees were constructed with ape in R 3.6.1. TCRdb took over this immuneACCESS table, retaining in-frame rearrangements with V and J assigned. Such tables are incomplete; in checked studies, under half of the missing clones stem from an unresolved V gene, and the remainder is unexplained. That table supplies the V and J calls and clone size; D and trimming were determined from the DNA. The sample data list tens of thousands of clones, and 60% to 85% of these were observed just once. 12% of the sample is taken by the ten largest.

This sample comprised CD4+ T cells from PBMCs cultured without peptide, obtained before COVID-19 vaccination. This sequence uses TRBV12-3 or TRBV12-4 and TRBJ2-1, with no confident D gene call. The TCR comes from a human donor who had a prior SARS-CoV-2 infection. The CDR3 reads as follows: CASSFAWNEQFF. The bases read TGTGCCAGCAGTTTTGCCTGGAATGAGCAGTTCTTC.